This T cell receptor (beta chain) was profiled in a study of blood T cell repertoires in COVID-19. Whole-study context: Researchers got acute and convalescent COVID-19 samples from the United States, Italy and Spain. Sources were T cells, B-cell-depleted T cells, or PBMCs; the material itself was cDNA or gDNA.

The cohort comprised adults aged about 18 to 100 years residing in under 25 US areas. Cohort placement rested on clinical history that participants reported themselves. The CDR3 totals 13 residues. Germline V gene data show CDR1 as LGHDT and CDR2 as YNNKEL (reference sequence). V lost 6 bases to trimming and J lost 5 bases; unmatched junction nucleotides: 6. Profiling relied on immunoSEQ multiplex PCR, and the TCRdb table lists in-frame clones only, not all of them. The data show some 140,000 clones, 84% seen once. Source material: PBMCs or T cells enriched from blood (not recorded which). The gene calls are TRBV3-1 (or the pseudogene TRBV3-2) and TRBJ1-1; 7 bases map to TRBD1. The clonotype was recovered from a middle-aged man with acute COVID-19. Here the CDR3 reads CASSTGDRTEAFF. The CDR3 region has the DNA TGTGCCAGCAGTACAGGGGATCGAACTGAAGCTTTCTTT.